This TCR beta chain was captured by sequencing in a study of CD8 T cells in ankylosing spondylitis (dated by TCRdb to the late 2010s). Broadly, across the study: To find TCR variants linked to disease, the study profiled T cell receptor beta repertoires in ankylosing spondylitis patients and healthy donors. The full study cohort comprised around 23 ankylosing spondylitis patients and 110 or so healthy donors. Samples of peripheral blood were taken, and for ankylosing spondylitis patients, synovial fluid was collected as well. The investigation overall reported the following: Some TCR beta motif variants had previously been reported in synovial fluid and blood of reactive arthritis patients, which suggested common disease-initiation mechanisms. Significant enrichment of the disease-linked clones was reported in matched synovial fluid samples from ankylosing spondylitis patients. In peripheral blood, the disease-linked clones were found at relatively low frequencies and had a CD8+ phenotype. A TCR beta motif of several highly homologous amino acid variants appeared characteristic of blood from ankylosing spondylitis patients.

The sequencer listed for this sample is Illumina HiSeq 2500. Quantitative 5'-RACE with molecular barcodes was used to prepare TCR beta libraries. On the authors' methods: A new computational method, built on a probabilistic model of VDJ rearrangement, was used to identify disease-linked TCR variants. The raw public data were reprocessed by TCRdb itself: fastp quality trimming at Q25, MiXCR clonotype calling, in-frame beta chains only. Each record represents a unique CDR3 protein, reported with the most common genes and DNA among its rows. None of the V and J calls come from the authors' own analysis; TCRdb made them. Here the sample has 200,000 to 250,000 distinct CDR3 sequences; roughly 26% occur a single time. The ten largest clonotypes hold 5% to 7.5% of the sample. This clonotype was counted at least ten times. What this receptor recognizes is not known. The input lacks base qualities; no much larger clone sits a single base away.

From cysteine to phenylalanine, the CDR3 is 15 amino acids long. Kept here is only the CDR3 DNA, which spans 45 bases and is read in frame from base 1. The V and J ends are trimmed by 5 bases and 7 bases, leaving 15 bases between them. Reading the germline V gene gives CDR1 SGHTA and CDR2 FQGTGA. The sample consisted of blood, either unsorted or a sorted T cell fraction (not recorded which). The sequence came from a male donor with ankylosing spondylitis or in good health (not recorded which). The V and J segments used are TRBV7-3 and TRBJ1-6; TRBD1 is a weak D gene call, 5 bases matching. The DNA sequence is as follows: TGTGCCAGCAGCGCGGGATCAGGGTTGAATTCACCCCTCCACTTT. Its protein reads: CASSAGSGLNSPLHF.